These 23 T cell receptor beta chains came from one sample sequenced in a study of T cell repertoires in cytomegalovirus infection. No cognate antigen is known for these TCRs. MiXCR, applied by TCRdb to the reads, yields one record per CDR3 protein. Of around 770,000 distinct CDR3 sequences detected, almost 30% appear once; the ten largest clones hold around 13%. The material was cultured CD8+ T cells from PBMCs, obtained from culture after CMV antigen stimulation. These receptors were obtained from a human donor in good health (CMV status not recorded). Some clones in this sample may be carry-over from other donors' samples.

The chain is built from TRBV2 and TRBJ1-1; no definite D call. From germline, CDR1 is SNHLY and CDR2 FYNNEI. This CDR3 is built from 19 residues. V was trimmed by 8 bases and J by 4 bases, leaving 32 bases between them. The CDR3 loop is CASPLSPDTALRMSTEAFF. The CDR3 bases are TGTGCCAGCCCATTGTCCCCCGACACCGCTCTTCGAATGAGCACTGAAGCTTTCTTT.

The V call is TRBV7-9, the J call TRBJ1-2; a weak D match, TRBD1 (5 bases). V gave up 0 bases and J gave up 4 bases, with 9 bases separating them. CDR3 size: 14 residues. CDR1 and CDR2 (germline): SEHNR, FQNEAQ (reference sequence). The CDR3 reads CASSLAVGVYGYTF. The CDR3 DNA sequence: TGTGCCAGCAGCTTAGCGGTGGGGGTCTATGGCTACACCTTC. Supplemented by reference TRBV7-9 and TRBJ1-2, the full variable domain reads DTGVSQNPRHKITKRGQNVTFRCDPISEHNRLYWYRQTLGQGPEFLTYFQNEAQLEKSRLLSDRFSAERPKGSFSTLEIQRTEQGDSAMYLCASSLAVGVYGYTFGSGTRLTVV.

J is TRBJ2-7 and V is TRBV15, with no clear D. Germline V CDR1 and CDR2: LNHNV, YYDKDF (reference sequence). The CDR3 runs to 13 residues. The V end lost 5 bases, the J end lost 2 bases, and 10 bases lay between the germline ends. This CDR3 reads CATSLDPAYEQYV. The DNA for the CDR3 is TGTGCCACCAGCCTAGACCCAGCCTACGAGCAGTACGTC.

The chain employs TRBV7-9 and TRBJ1-2; D is undetermined. Trimming cost V 7 bases and J 10 bases, with 10 bases left between them. Germline CDR1 is SEHNR and CDR2 is FQNEAQ (reference sequence). The CDR3 covers 10 residues. The CDR3 DNA reads TGTGCCAGCAAGGGCTTAGACTACACCTTC. This encodes CASKGLDYTF.

The genes are TRBV4-2 and TRBJ1-1, with TRBD1 as a possible D gene (6 bases). The CDR3 is 18 residues long. The V end was cut by 1 base, the J end by 5 bases, with 23 bases between. Germline V gene data show CDR1 as LGHNA and CDR2 as YNFKEQ. CDR3 DNA sequence: TGTGCCAGCAGCCAAGGGCCACAGGGTGTTGGTAGGGAGACTGAAGCTTTCTTT. Encoded protein: CASSQGPQGVGRETEAFF.

This clonotype was observed many times. The V call is TRBV7-6, the J call TRBJ2-4; D possibly matches TRBD1 or TRBD2 (6 bases each). Germline V CDR1 and CDR2: SGHVS, FNYEAQ. V lost 5 bases, J lost 1 base, and 18 bases lay in between. The CDR3 consists of 17 residues. The DNA of the CDR3 is TGTGCCAGCAGCCCCGTAAGGGGGGCGCAGGCCAAAAACATTCAGTACTTC. Translated, it gives CASSPVRGAQAKNIQYF.

The chain recombines TRBV19 with TRBJ2-3, with D tentatively TRBD1 (6 bases). Trimming took off 5 bases at V and 0 bases at J, with 15 bases between the two ends. Germline lookup yields CDR1 LNHDA and CDR2 SQIVND (reference sequence). The CDR3 consists of 16 residues. CDR3 DNA: TGTGCCAGTAGTTTGGGGGCAGCCATTAGCACAGATACGCAGTATTTT. It encodes CASSLGAAISTDTQYF.

The V and J genes are TRBV29-1 and TRBJ2-1; D call uncertain. Trimming pared 4 bases from V and 7 bases from J, leaving 5 bases between. The CDR3 extends over 10 amino acids. Looked up from germline, CDR1 is SQVTM and CDR2 is ANQGSEA. CDR3 in amino acids: CSVVGNEQFF. For the CDR3, the DNA is TGCAGCGTTGTTGGGAATGAGCAGTTCTTC.

This clonotype was counted many times. The chain has TRBV7-6 and TRBJ2-1; 9 nucleotides line up with TRBD1. CDR3 length: 15 residues. Germline lookup yields CDR1 SGHVS and CDR2 FNYEAQ. Unmatched junction bases numbered 7, after V lost 4 bases and J lost 6 bases. The CDR3 nucleotides read TGTGCCAGCAGCTACCCGGGACAGGGAGTCAATGAGCAGTTCTTC. Translation: CASSYPGQGVNEQFF.

The chain has TRBV7-9 and TRBJ2-1; the D gene is possibly TRBD2 (6 bases). The V end lost 5 bases, the J end lost 6 bases, and 14 bases lay between the germline ends. Germline values: CDR1 SEHNR, CDR2 FQNEAQ (reference sequence). CDR3 length equals 14 residues. The CDR3 protein is CASSQVTSSNEQFF. In DNA, the CDR3 is TGTGCCAGCAGCCAGGTAACTAGCAGCAATGAGCAGTTCTTC.

This clonotype was detected a few times. This chain joins TRBV28 and TRBJ2-2; D is possibly TRBD1 (5 bases). Germline assignment: CDR1 MDHEN and CDR2 SYDVKM. The CDR3 is 16 residues long. V was shortened by 6 bases and J by 4 bases, with 18 bases between the two germline ends. The chain's CDR3 is CASSFTTVGSTGELFF. The DNA for the CDR3 is TGTGCCAGCAGCTTCACGACAGTGGGTAGCACCGGGGAGCTGTTTTTT. Using reference TRBV28 and TRBJ2-2 for the parts outside the CDR3, the full variable domain is DVKVTQSSRYLVKRTGEKVFLECVQDMDHENMFWYRQDPGLGLRLIYFSYDVKMKEKGDIPEGYSVSREKKERFSLILESASTNQTSMYLCASSFTTVGSTGELFFGEGSRLTVL.

The V call is TRBV10-3, the J call TRBJ2-3, with 11 bases fitting TRBD2. The V gene's germline CDR1 is ENHRY and CDR2 SYGVKD. V trimming: 3 bases; J trimming: 6 bases; junction bases outside the gene matches: 11. CDR3 size: 17 residues. As DNA, the CDR3 is TGTGCCATCAGTGATTTAGCGGGGGGGAGCCCAGTCGATACGCAGTATTTT. Translated: CAISDLAGGSPVDTQYF.

This clonotype was seen only once. V usage is TRBV9 and J usage is TRBJ2-3; D may be TRBD1 (6 bases). Germline-derived CDR1 and CDR2 are SGDLS and YYNGEE. V dropped 0 bases and J dropped 2 bases, with 13 bases sitting between them. This CDR3 spans 16 amino acids. As DNA, the CDR3 is TGTGCCAGCAGCGTAGAGGAAAGGGGGTACACAGATACGCAGTATTTT. It translates to CASSVEERGYTDTQYF. The variable domain in full, completed from reference TRBV9 and TRBJ2-3, reads DSGVTQTPKHLITATGQRVTLRCSPRSGDLSVYWYQQSLDQGLQFLIQYYNGEERAKGNILERFSAQQFPDLHSELNLSSLELGDSALYFCASSVEERGYTDTQYFGPGTRLTVL.

This clonotype appeared a few times. The chain is built from TRBV20-1 and TRBJ2-3; 11 nucleotides line up with TRBD2. CDR1 is DFQATT and CDR2 is SNEGSKA in the germline V gene (reference sequence). V shed 6 bases and J 0 bases; nucleotides not matched to a gene: 20. This CDR3 contains 20 residues. CDR3 in amino acids: CSAEMGILAGAPPSTDTQYF. The CDR3 nucleotides are TGCAGTGCCGAAATGGGGATACTAGCGGGGGCCCCACCGAGCACAGATACGCAGTATTTT.

A few counts support this clonotype. CDR3 sequence: CASGPGNTGELFF. CDR3 coding DNA: TGTGCCAGTGGACCGGGGAACACCGGGGAGCTGTTTTTT. The chain combines TRBV19 with TRBJ2-2; the D is unclear. V lost 8 bases to trimming and J lost 1 base, with 8 bases between them. Germline loops: CDR1 LNHDA, CDR2 SQIVND (reference sequence). The CDR3 spans 13 residues.

This chain links TRBV10-3 with TRBJ1-1; unclear D gene. Germline CDR1 ENHRY, CDR2 SYGVKD. The CDR3 runs to 13 residues. Trimming stripped 2 bases from V and 1 base from J, with 5 bases between. For the CDR3, the DNA is TGTGCCATCAGTGAGGCCGGGAACACTGAAGCTTTCTTT. Translation gives CAISEAGNTEAFF.

Ten or more counts support this clonotype. V is TRBV7-9 and J is TRBJ1-6; no firm D call. The V end was cut by 4 bases, the J end by 7 bases, with 5 bases between. Germline CDR1 and CDR2: SEHNR and FQNEAQ (reference sequence). This CDR3 comprises 12 residues. The chain's CDR3 is CASSSPNSPLHF. CDR3 bases: TGTGCCAGCAGCTCTCCAAATTCACCCCTCCACTTT.

CDR3 amino acids: CASSKVGDLQETQYF. The CDR3 bases are TGTGCCAGCAGTAAGGTGGGGGACCTCCAAGAGACCCAGTACTTC. This rearrangement joins TRBV27 to TRBJ2-5; D is tentatively TRBD1 or TRBD2 (5 bases each). This CDR3 has 15 residues. Germline V gene lookup returns CDR1 MNHEY and CDR2 SMNVEV (reference sequence). The V and J ends lost 5 bases and 1 base respectively, with 14 bases between them.

This clonotype was picked up a small number of times. The rearrangement uses TRBV7-6 and TRBJ2-1; D gene unclear. Between the trimmed V and J ends, which lost 5 bases and 10 bases, there was a span of 9 bases. There are 11 residues in the CDR3. The germline CDR1 and CDR2 sequences are SGHVS and FNYEAQ. The CDR3: CASSAKGEQFF. CDR3 in DNA: TGTGCCAGCAGCGCTAAGGGCGAGCAGTTCTTC.

This chain uses TRBV7-8 with TRBJ1-6; weak D call: TRBD1 (5 bases). V lost 2 bases to trimming and J lost 9 bases, with 23 bases between them. Germline CDR1 and CDR2: SGHVS and FQNEAQ. There are 18 residues in the CDR3. The CDR3 sequence is CASSLPKYKGRVFSPLHF. DNA of the CDR3: TGTGCCAGCAGCTTACCAAAATACAAGGGCAGGGTTTTTTCACCCCTCCACTTT.

The V call is TRBV7-6, the J call TRBJ1-1, with 10 bases fitting TRBD1. The CDR3 extends over 14 amino acids. The germline CDR1 and CDR2 sequences are SGHVS and FNYEAQ. Trimming cost V 8 bases and J 6 bases; bases outside gene matches: 9. The CDR3 sequence is CASLKGQGRAEAFF. The DNA for the CDR3 is TGTGCCAGCTTAAAGGGACAGGGGAGGGCTGAAGCTTTCTTT. Full variable domain (outside the CDR3, taken from reference TRBV7-6 and TRBJ1-1): GAGVSQSPRYKVTKRGQDVALRCDPISGHVSLYWYRQALGQGPEFLTYFNYEAQQDKSGLPNDRFSAERPEGSISTLTIQRTEQRDSAMYRCASLKGQGRAEAFFGQGTRLTVV.

The chain has TRBV4-2 and TRBJ1-5, with D perhaps matching TRBD1 (5 bases). V was shortened by 0 bases and J by 0 bases, with 6 bases between the two germline ends. Germline V gives CDR1 LGHNA, CDR2 YNFKEQ. The CDR3 runs 15 residues. This CDR3 is CASSQEDTSNQPQHF. In DNA form, the CDR3 reads TGTGCCAGCAGCCAAGAGGACACTAGCAATCAGCCCCAGCATTTT.

This clonotype appeared a few times. The rearrangement links TRBV19 to TRBJ1-1; D not resolved. With 8 bases removed from V and 0 bases from J, the gap between germline ends came to 10 bases. Germline V gives CDR1 LNHDA, CDR2 SQIVND (reference sequence). The CDR3 covers 13 residues. CDR3 sequence: CASFGRLNTEAFF. The CDR3, as DNA: TGTGCCAGTTTTGGACGGTTGAACACTGAAGCTTTCTTT. Full variable domain (missing parts from reference TRBV19 and TRBJ1-1): DGGITQSPKYLFRKEGQNVTLSCEQNLNHDAMYWYRQDPGQGLRLIYYSQIVNDFQKGDIAEGYSVSREKKESFPLTVTSAQKNPTAFYLCASFGRLNTEAFFGQGTRLTVV.